Each of the 30 T cell receptor beta chains below was sequenced from the same sample in a study of blood T cell repertoires in COVID-19. The table came from immunoSEQ multiplex PCR; TCRdb's copy has only in-frame clones and leaves some out. The sample has over 200,000 clones, more than 70% seen once. Source material: peripheral blood. These receptors originate from a woman between 55 and 75 years old with acute or convalescent COVID-19.

V is TRBV18 and J is TRBJ1-4; D gene unclear. The CDR3 runs 11 residues. CDR1 KGHSH and CDR2 LQKENI come from the germline V gene. Trimming shortened V by 3 bases and J by 8 bases, and 4 bases separated the two germline ends. CDR3 DNA: TGTGCCAGCTCACCCAAAGAAAAACTGTTTTTT. As protein: CASSPKEKLFF.

The V gene is TRBV18, the J gene TRBJ2-7; TRBD2 matches 9 bases. This CDR3 region has 14 residues. Germline loops: CDR1 KGHSH, CDR2 LQKENI. J was trimmed by 2 bases and V by 2 bases; bases with no gene match: 1. The CDR3 spells CASSPAGGPYEQYF. The DNA of the CDR3 is TGTGCCAGCTCACCAGCGGGAGGGCCCTACGAGCAGTACTTC.

The J gene is TRBJ1-2, the V gene TRBV3-1 (or the pseudogene TRBV3-2), with a weak D call TRBD1 (5 bases). V was clipped by 0 bases and J by 8 bases, with 16 bases between them. Germline V gene data show CDR1 as LGHDT and CDR2 as YNNKEL (reference sequence). The CDR3 runs to 15 residues. CDR3 nucleotide sequence: TGTGCCAGCAGCCAAGACAGGGCGGCGCTGGGGGGCTACACCTTC. This gives the protein CASSQDRAALGGYTF.

The V call is TRBV5-1, the J call TRBJ1-2; the D is unclear. The ends were cut back, 0 bases at V and 8 bases at J, with 14 bases in the middle. The CDR3 extends over 14 amino acids. Germline CDR1 reads SGHRS; CDR2 reads YFSETQ. This CDR3 reads CASSLELSLGGYTF. The CDR3 bases are TGCGCCAGCAGCTTGGAACTCAGCTTGGGCGGCTACACCTTC.

The rearrangement links TRBV11-3 to TRBJ2-3; a possible D gene is TRBD1 (5 bases). The germline CDR1 and CDR2 sequences are SGHNT and YENEEA. Trimming stripped 1 base from V and 0 bases from J, with 11 bases between. The CDR3 sequence is 16 residues long. CDR3 loop: CASSLGVGPSTDTQYF. As DNA, the CDR3 is TGTGCCAGCAGCTTAGGGGTGGGGCCGAGCACAGATACGCAGTATTTT.

This rearrangement joins TRBV19 to TRBJ1-1; 7 nucleotides agree with TRBD1. Germline CDR1 LNHDA, CDR2 SQIVND (reference sequence). The CDR3 totals 16 residues. Unmatched junction bases numbered 13, after V lost 5 bases and J lost 4 bases. DNA of the CDR3: TGTGCCAGTAGTCCACGACAGGGCCCCATCGGCACTGAAGCTTTCTTT. It is translated as CASSPRQGPIGTEAFF.

The V gene is TRBV5-8, the J gene TRBJ2-2, with a weak D call TRBD1 (5 bases). Trimming cost V 4 bases and J 1 base, with 14 bases left between them. The germline gives CDR1 SGHTS, CDR2 YDEGEE. The CDR3 is made up of 16 amino acids. The CDR3 is CASSTRQRLNTGELFF. The CDR3 coding sequence is TGTGCCAGCAGCACCAGACAGAGACTGAACACCGGGGAGCTGTTTTTT.

The CDR3, as DNA: TGTGCCAGCAGCGCGACAGTAGCCAAAAACATTCAGTACTTC. Translating it yields CASSATVAKNIQYF. This chain connects TRBV6-5 to TRBJ2-4, with D perhaps matching TRBD1 (5 bases). The CDR3 is made up of 14 amino acids. The V end lost 6 bases, the J end lost 0 bases, and 9 bases lay between the germline ends. In germline, CDR1 is MNHEY, CDR2 SVGAGI.

The V call is TRBV5-5, the J call TRBJ2-1, with D unclear. CDR1 is SGHKS, CDR2 YYEKEE, per germline (reference sequence). V was shortened by 0 bases and J by 6 bases, with 7 bases between the two germline ends. The CDR3 length is 13 residues. This CDR3 reads CASSLGPTNEQFF. In DNA form, the CDR3 reads TGTGCCAGCAGCTTGGGCCCTACCAATGAGCAGTTCTTC.

The CDR3 reads CASSQGIEKLFF. The CDR3 bases are TGTGCCAGCAGTCAGGGGATTGAAAAACTGTTTTTT. The J gene is TRBJ1-4, the V gene TRBV28, with D possibly matching TRBD1 (6 bases). Germline CDR1 is MDHEN and CDR2 is SYDVKM. The CDR3 has 12 residues. V was trimmed by 5 bases and J by 7 bases, leaving 8 bases between them.

The chain employs TRBV28 and TRBJ2-1, with D possibly matching TRBD2 (6 bases). This CDR3 spans 15 amino acids. The V end lost 5 bases, the J end lost 5 bases, and 16 bases lay between the germline ends. The germline gives CDR1 MDHEN, CDR2 SYDVKM. The CDR3 spells CASSTKTSYNNEQFF. The CDR3 DNA reads as TGTGCCAGCAGTACAAAAACTAGCTATAACAATGAGCAGTTCTTC. Based on the CDR3 plus reference TRBV28 and TRBJ2-1, the full variable domain is DVKVTQSSRYLVKRTGEKVFLECVQDMDHENMFWYRQDPGLGLRLIYFSYDVKMKEKGDIPEGYSVSREKKERFSLILESASTNQTSMYLCASSTKTSYNNEQFFGPGTRLTVL.

The V call is TRBV6-5, the J call TRBJ1-1, with D possibly TRBD1 on 5 matching bases. The CDR3 is 16 residues long. Germline values: CDR1 MNHEY, CDR2 SVGAGI. Trimming left V 0 bases short and J 4 bases short, with 15 bases between. The CDR3 loop is CASSYSNVGVATEAFF. The DNA of the CDR3 is TGTGCCAGCAGTTACTCGAATGTAGGGGTGGCCACTGAAGCTTTCTTT.

This clone occurred once. CDR3 region: CASRGFTSGQYEQYF. CDR3 in DNA: TGTGCCAGTAGAGGTTTTACTAGCGGCCAATACGAGCAGTACTTC. The V gene is TRBV19, the J gene TRBJ2-7, with 8 nucleotides matching TRBD2. Trimming at V came to 6 bases and at J to 4 bases, leaving 11 bases not matched to a gene. CDR1 LNHDA and CDR2 SQIVND come from the germline V gene (reference sequence). This CDR3 region has 15 residues.

This clone showed up just a few times. This sequence joins TRBV24-1 and TRBJ2-2, with TRBD2 as a possible D gene (6 bases). Germline-derived CDR1 and CDR2 are KGHDR and SFDVKD. This CDR3 spans 15 amino acids. Deletions cut 3 bases from V and 4 bases from J, with 11 bases between. CDR3 residues: CATSDQTSPTGELFF. The DNA of the CDR3 is TGTGCCACCAGTGATCAAACTAGCCCCACCGGGGAGCTGTTTTTT.

The chain is built from TRBV21-1 and TRBJ2-7; the tabulated D call, TRBD2, remains unverified against the DNA. TRBV21-1 is a listed pseudogene. The CDR3 sequence is 18 residues long. The CDR3 nucleotides are TGTGCCAGCAGCAAAGTTCGGCCCGGGACTATATCCACCTACGAGCAGTACTTC. It is translated as CASSKVRPGTISTYEQYF.

V and J are TRBV6-1 and TRBJ1-5; no clear D gene. The CDR3 covers 14 residues. Between the trimmed V and J ends, which lost 0 bases and 3 bases, there was a span of 6 bases. Germline CDR1 MNHNS, CDR2 SASEGT. In nucleotides, the CDR3 is TGTGCCAGCAGTGAAGCCAGGAACAATCAGCCCCAGCATTTT. The encoded protein is CASSEARNNQPQHF.

Written as DNA, the CDR3 is TGTGCCAGCATAGGTAACGGCGGGGTAGGGGAAGCTTTCTTT. Translated, it gives CASIGNGGVGEAFF. The chain joins TRBV6-5 to TRBJ1-1; D unresolved. Trimming removed 7 bases from V and 8 bases from J, with 20 bases in between. This CDR3 has 14 amino acids. In germline, CDR1 is MNHEY, CDR2 SVGAGI.

The chain couples TRBV7-9 to TRBJ1-2, with 9 bases aligning to TRBD1. From germline, CDR1 is SEHNR and CDR2 FQNEAQ (reference sequence). The CDR3 is 18 residues long. V trimming: 5 bases; J trimming: 4 bases; junction bases outside the gene matches: 17. DNA of the CDR3: TGTGCCAGCAGCACTCTTCCGGGACAGGGATACCGTTCCTATGGCTACACCTTC. Translated, it gives CASSTLPGQGYRSYGYTF.

The chain carries TRBV5-1 and TRBJ1-2, with D possibly TRBD1 on 5 matching bases. Germline V gene lookup returns CDR1 SGHRS and CDR2 YFSETQ. The CDR3 contains 14 residues. V lost 3 bases, J lost 2 bases, and 11 bases lay in between. The CDR3 region is CASSSDTGNYGYTF. The CDR3, as DNA: TGCGCCAGCAGCTCCGATACAGGCAACTATGGCTACACCTTC.

The gene calls are TRBV27 and TRBJ1-5; the match to TRBD1 covers 10 bases. The germline V gene has CDR1 MNHEY and CDR2 SMNVEV (reference sequence). The CDR3 consists of 14 residues. V gave up 6 bases and J gave up 6 bases; unmatched junction bases: 5. In DNA form, the CDR3 reads TGTGCCAGCAGCCCTGACAGGGGGCTTCAGCCCCAGCATTTT. Encoded protein: CASSPDRGLQPQHF.

The DNA for the CDR3 is TGCGCCAGCAGCTTCCAGCAGGGGGTTGAAGCTTTCTTT. Residues: CASSFQQGVEAFF. The chain is built from TRBV5-1 and TRBJ1-1; TRBD1 aligns across 7 bases. CDR1 SGHRS and CDR2 YFSETQ come from the germline V gene. The CDR3 contains 13 residues. The V and J ends lost 2 bases and 7 bases, in that order; junction bases with no gene match: 5.

The CDR3 bases are TGTGCCAGCTCACCTATGGACTCCCCTAATTCACCCCTCCACTTT. This codes for CASSPMDSPNSPLHF. V and J are TRBV18 and TRBJ1-6, with D unclear. Germline loops: CDR1 KGHSH, CDR2 LQKENI. The ends were cut back, 3 bases at V and 6 bases at J, with 12 bases in the middle. The CDR3 loop spans 15 amino acids.

The chain couples TRBV7-2 to TRBJ1-1; D is perhaps TRBD1 (5 bases). V dropped 3 bases and J dropped 1 base, with 12 bases sitting between them. The CDR3 covers 15 residues. Germline CDR1 and CDR2: SGHTA and FQGNSA. The CDR3 DNA reads TGTGCCAGCAGCTTCCCCCAGGGTCAGAACACTGAAGCTTTCTTT. Translated: CASSFPQGQNTEAFF.

This chain links TRBV5-4 with TRBJ2-1, with TRBD2 matching 11 bases. J gave up 6 bases and V 3 bases, and 2 bases lay outside the gene matches. The CDR3 loop spans 14 amino acids. The germline gives CDR1 SGHNT, CDR2 YYREEE (reference sequence). The CDR3 reads CASSWGTSGNEQFF. The CDR3 bases are TGTGCCAGCAGCTGGGGGACTAGCGGCAATGAGCAGTTCTTC.

J is TRBJ2-2 and V is TRBV12-3 or TRBV12-4, with TRBD1 matching 9 bases. The CDR3 totals 12 residues. The V and J ends lost 6 bases and 14 bases, in that order; junction bases with no gene match: 7. The CDR3 bases are TGTGCCAGCAGCGCCGGGACAGGGAAACTGTTTTTT. As protein: CASSAGTGKLFF.

This clone was seen ten or more times. The gene calls are TRBV30 and TRBJ2-7, with 7 bases fitting TRBD1. The germline V gene encodes CDR1 GTSNPN and CDR2 SVGIG (reference sequence). V lost 3 bases, J lost 6 bases, and 14 bases stayed unmatched. CDR3 length: 15 residues. The CDR3 DNA is TGTGCCTGGAGCCCCGCTCAGGGGGTGGGGGTCGAGCAGTACTTC. Amino acid sequence: CAWSPAQGVGVEQYF.

There are a few counts of this clone. The chain has TRBV6-1 and TRBJ2-7; TRBD2 aligns across 11 bases. V trimming: 2 bases; J trimming: 2 bases; junction bases outside the gene matches: 8. This CDR3 is 17 amino acids long. Looked up from germline, CDR1 is MNHNS and CDR2 is SASEGT. Here the CDR3 reads CASSEWGRTSGPYEQYF. DNA for the CDR3: TGTGCCAGCAGTGAATGGGGTCGGACTAGCGGGCCCTACGAGCAGTACTTC.

The V gene is TRBV30, the J gene TRBJ1-4; D unclear. Germline CDR1 is GTSNPN and CDR2 is SVGIG (reference sequence). Deletions cut 4 bases from V and 3 bases from J, with 6 bases between. CDR3 length: 12 residues. The CDR3: CAWTGPNEKLFF. The CDR3 DNA reads TGTGCCTGGACTGGGCCTAATGAAAAACTGTTTTTT. Supplemented by reference TRBV30 and TRBJ1-4, the full variable domain reads SQTIHQWPATLVQPVGSPLSLECTVEGTSNPNLYWYRQAAGRGLQLLFYSVGIGQISSEVPQNLSASRPQDRQFILSSKKLLLSDSGFYLCAWTGPNEKLFFGSGTQLSVL.

This chain uses TRBV27 with TRBJ2-3; D possibly corresponds to TRBD2 (5 bases). Germline V gene data show CDR1 as MNHEY and CDR2 as SMNVEV (reference sequence). This CDR3 comprises 14 residues. The ends were cut back, 2 bases at V and 3 bases at J, with 9 bases in the middle. The CDR3 coding sequence is TGTGCCAGCAGTTTAAGCGGACGAACAGATACGCAGTATTTT. As protein: CASSLSGRTDTQYF.

V usage is TRBV5-1 and J usage is TRBJ2-3; no reliable D call. The length of the CDR3 is 15 residues. CDR1 and CDR2 from the germline V gene are SGHRS and YFSETQ. Trimming took off 2 bases at V and 4 bases at J, with 14 bases between the two ends. Here the CDR3 DNA reads TGCGCCAGCAGCTTCTCAGGCCTCCCCCCAGATACGCAGTATTTT. Translation: CASSFSGLPPDTQYF. The full variable domain, rest sourced from reference TRBV5-1 and TRBJ2-3, is KAGVTQTPRYLIKTRGQQVTLSCSPISGHRSVSWYQQTPGQGLQFLFEYFSETQRNKGNFPGRFSGRQFSNSRSEMNVSTLELGDSALYLCASSFSGLPPDTQYFGPGTRLTVL.